The 24 T cell receptor beta chains given below trace back to one sample, sequenced in a study of regulatory dendritic cells for organ transplantation. Sequenced by immunoSEQ multiplex PCR; TCRdb stores in-frame clones only, minus some. This sample has 20,000 to 25,000 clones; roughly 69% occur once, and the top ten carry about 0.96%. The sequenced sample consisted of memory CD4+ T cells from blood. Subset meaning: CD45RO+ memory T cells. These receptors were collected from a human donor in good health.

This clone is labeled large. The J gene is TRBJ1-1, the V gene TRBV4-2, with D uncertain. Germline loops: CDR1 LGHNA, CDR2 YNFKEQ. The V end was cut by 4 bases, the J end by 1 base, with 13 bases between. This CDR3 is 15 amino acids long. In DNA, the CDR3 is TGTGCCAGCAGCCCCGCGACGGGAAGGAACACTGAAGCTTTCTTT. The encoded protein is CASSPATGRNTEAFF.

The V gene is TRBV7-9, the J gene TRBJ2-3; D call uncertain. Deletions cut 3 bases from V and 2 bases from J, with 9 bases between. CDR3 length equals 14 residues. From germline, CDR1 is SEHNR and CDR2 FQNEAQ (reference sequence). The CDR3 sequence: CASSFTGVTDTQYF. The CDR3 region has the DNA TGTGCCAGCAGCTTTACGGGTGTCACAGATACGCAGTATTTT.

The chain carries TRBV6-6 and TRBJ1-4, with 8 bases identical to TRBD1. The CDR3 spans 15 residues. Losses at the gene ends were 5 bases for V and 8 bases for J; bases not matched to a gene: 10. The germline V gene encodes CDR1 MNHNY and CDR2 SVGAGI (reference sequence). CDR3 in DNA: TGTGCCAGCAGTCAAGGGACAGGTATTCAGGAAAAACTGTTTTTT. It is translated as CASSQGTGIQEKLFF.

The gene calls are TRBV5-4 and TRBJ2-1; the D gene is possibly TRBD2 (5 bases). Trimming left V 0 bases short and J 10 bases short, with 14 bases between. In germline, CDR1 is SGHNT, CDR2 YYREEE (reference sequence). The CDR3 loop spans 14 amino acids. The CDR3 reads CASSLEASLREQFF. The CDR3 DNA sequence: TGTGCCAGCAGCTTGGAGGCTAGCTTACGGGAGCAGTTCTTC.

This sequence joins TRBV7-2 and TRBJ1-6, with 8 bases lining up with TRBD1. V was pared by 3 bases and J by 6 bases, with 4 bases of the junction left unmatched. CDR3 length: 15 amino acids. Germline loops: CDR1 SGHTA, CDR2 FQGNSA. In nucleotides, the CDR3 is TGTGCCAGCAGCTTCGGACAGGGTGGTAATTCACCCCTCCACTTT. Amino acids: CASSFGQGGNSPLHF.

J is TRBJ2-7 and V is TRBV6-1, with 10 bases fitting TRBD2. With 3 bases clipped from V and 6 bases from J, the junction kept 11 bases outside the gene matches. Germline V gene lookup returns CDR1 MNHNS and CDR2 SASEGT. The length of the CDR3 is 16 residues. CDR3 sequence reads: CASSDTALAGGFEQYF. The DNA for the CDR3 is TGTGCCAGCAGTGATACAGCCTTAGCGGGGGGATTCGAGCAGTACTTC.

The chain recombines TRBV5-1 with TRBJ1-2; D possibly corresponds to TRBD1 (6 bases). CDR3 length: 14 amino acids. Germline loops: CDR1 SGHRS, CDR2 YFSETQ. Trimming took off 4 bases at V and 3 bases at J, with 13 bases between the two ends. In nucleotides, the CDR3 is TGCGCCAGCAGCCCAAGGGGGGGCGACTATGGCTACACCTTC. Protein sequence: CASSPRGGDYGYTF.

This clone was found a few times. The chain is built from TRBV10-2 and TRBJ2-6, with 9 nucleotides matching TRBD1. Germline V gene lookup returns CDR1 WSHSY and CDR2 SAAADI. This CDR3 comprises 17 residues. Trimming cost V 2 bases and J 2 bases; bases outside gene matches: 4. In DNA form, the CDR3 reads TGCGCCAGCAGTGAGGGGACAGGGAGCCCTGGGGCCAACGTCCTGACTTTC. Translated, it gives CASSEGTGSPGANVLTF.

This clone came up once. The genes are TRBV5-1 and TRBJ1-4; D remains unclear. Between the trimmed V and J ends, which lost 5 bases and 5 bases, there was a span of 16 bases. This CDR3 is built from 15 residues. Germline V gives CDR1 SGHRS, CDR2 YFSETQ. This chain's CDR3 is CASSNRVDNNEKLFF. DNA of the CDR3: TGCGCCAGCAGTAACCGTGTTGACAACAATGAAAAACTGTTTTTT.

The CDR3 DNA reads TGTGCCAGCATCCGAGGAGGAGGACCTAACTATGGCTACACCTTC. It specifies CASIRGGGPNYGYTF. The chain carries TRBV6-1 and TRBJ1-2; D gene ambiguous. This CDR3 comprises 15 residues. Deletions cut 7 bases from V and 0 bases from J, with 15 bases between. Germline V gene data show CDR1 as MNHNS and CDR2 as SASEGT.

A few counts support this clone. The chain couples TRBV25-1 to TRBJ1-2; the D gene is possibly TRBD1 (6 bases). Trimming took 1 base from V and 4 from J, leaving 10 bases between them. CDR3 length: 14 residues. CDR1 is MGHDK, CDR2 SYGVNS, per germline. CDR3 nucleotides: TGTGCCAGCAGTGAATCTGGACAGCCCTATGGCTACACCTTC. This gives the protein CASSESGQPYGYTF.

The chain carries TRBV5-4 and TRBJ1-2; 10 bases map to TRBD1. The ends lost 4 bases at V and 2 bases at J; junction bases unmatched: 5. CDR1 is SGHNT, CDR2 YYREEE, per germline (reference sequence). The length of the CDR3 is 15 residues. The DNA for the CDR3 is TGTGCCAGCAGCCCGGGGGGACAGGGGAACTATGGCTACACCTTC. This encodes CASSPGGQGNYGYTF.

V gene TRBV11-3 combines with J gene TRBJ1-1; possibly TRBD1 for D (6 bases). V lost 5 bases and J lost 7, with 17 bases in between. The CDR3 has 14 residues. The germline V gene has CDR1 SGHNT and CDR2 YENEEA. The CDR3 bases are TGTGCCAGCAGCCCGGGGGGGCAGGTATTTGAAGCTTTCTTT. Residues: CASSPGGQVFEAFF.

This clone was observed a handful of times. This chain joins TRBV27 and TRBJ1-6; 9 nucleotides match TRBD1. The trim removed 4 bases at V and 8 bases at J, leaving 12 bases unmatched. Germline CDR1 reads MNHEY; CDR2 reads SMNVEV (reference sequence). There are 17 residues in the CDR3. The CDR3 reads CASSSTPPDRGYSPLHF. The CDR3 coding sequence is TGTGCCAGCAGTTCCACCCCTCCGGACAGGGGTTATTCACCCCTCCACTTT.

The V gene is TRBV18, the J gene TRBJ1-1; 8 bases line up with TRBD1. The CDR3 extends over 15 amino acids. The germline V gene has CDR1 KGHSH and CDR2 LQKENI. V dropped 3 bases and J dropped 3; count of bases not matched to a gene: 6. The CDR3 DNA follows: TGTGCCAGCTCACCCCCGAACAGGGGGGACACTGAAGCTTTCTTT. This encodes CASSPPNRGDTEAFF.

The chain joins TRBV2 to TRBJ1-2; a weak D match, TRBD1 (6 bases). CDR3 size: 15 residues. Germline V CDR1 and CDR2: SNHLY, FYNNEI. V lost 2 bases to trimming and J lost 7 bases, with 17 bases between them. In DNA form, the CDR3 reads TGTGCCAGCAGTGAACTAAGCGGGGGCGGGGGTGGCTACACCTTC. Residues: CASSELSGGGGGYTF.

The rearrangement links TRBV6-1 to TRBJ1-4, with 10 nucleotides matching TRBD1. With 8 bases clipped from V and 8 bases from J, the junction kept 11 bases outside the gene matches. The CDR3 spans 15 residues. Germline CDR1 reads MNHNS; CDR2 reads SASEGT. The CDR3 DNA is TGTGCCAGCCTCAGGGGACAGGGGACGTGGGAAAAACTGTTTTTT. Translation gives CASLRGQGTWEKLFF.

J is TRBJ2-7 and V is TRBV7-8, with a weak D call TRBD2 (7 bases). Germline V lookup: CDR1 SGHVS, CDR2 FQNEAQ. Trimming cost V 11 bases and J 5 bases, with 19 bases left between them. CDR3 size: 13 residues. The CDR3 nucleotides are TGTGCCGGGGGGGGACAAGTGGGTAACGAGCAGTACTTC. This codes for CAGGGQVGNEQYF.

The V gene is TRBV5-1, the J gene TRBJ2-5; the match to TRBD1 covers 10 bases. The CDR3 spans 16 residues. V lost 4 bases to trimming and J lost 1 base; unmatched junction nucleotides: 7. Germline CDR1 SGHRS, CDR2 YFSETQ. Here the CDR3 reads CASSQGGQGIQETQYF. CDR3 sequence (DNA): TGCGCCAGCAGCCAGGGGGGACAGGGGATCCAAGAGACCCAGTACTTC.

The chain couples TRBV6-1 to TRBJ1-6; the match to TRBD1 covers 7 bases. Germline trimming cut 0 bases from V and 6 bases from J; bases unmatched to any gene: 5. Germline V gene sequence: CDR1 MNHNS, CDR2 SASEGT. The CDR3 length is 16 residues. The CDR3 DNA sequence: TGTGCCAGCAGTGAAGCCCGGGGGACAGTTAATTCACCCCTCCACTTT. Its translation: CASSEARGTVNSPLHF.

V and J are TRBV4-1 and TRBJ1-5; 7 nucleotides align to TRBD1. The germline gives CDR1 MGHRA, CDR2 YSYEKL. The ends lost 0 bases at V and 3 bases at J; junction bases unmatched: 5. The CDR3 covers 16 residues. The CDR3 DNA sequence: TGCGCCAGCAGCCAAGATGGCGGGACAGACAATCAGCCCCAGCATTTT. Its translation is CASSQDGGTDNQPQHF.

DNA for the CDR3: TGTGCCAGTAAGACCCCAGGATCCACCTACGAGCAGTACTTC. Amino acid sequence: CASKTPGSTYEQYF. The rearrangement joins TRBV6-5 to TRBJ2-7; D remains unclear. The V gene lost 9 bases and the J gene lost 2 bases, with 17 bases spanning the gap. Germline CDR1 and CDR2: MNHEY and SVGAGI. The CDR3 covers 14 residues.

DNA for the CDR3: TGCGCCAGCAGCTTGTCTAGCACAGATACGCAGTATTTT. This codes for CASSLSSTDTQYF. The rearrangement joins TRBV5-1 to TRBJ2-3; D gene ambiguous. V was pared by 1 base and J by 0 bases, with 3 bases between. This CDR3 has 13 amino acids. Germline CDR1 and CDR2: SGHRS and YFSETQ.

V is TRBV11-3 and J is TRBJ1-6; D unclear. Trimming pared 3 bases from V and 7 bases from J, leaving 4 bases between. Germline CDR1 SGHNT, CDR2 YENEEA. CDR3 length: 12 residues. Here the CDR3 reads CASSLSNSPLHF. CDR3 coding DNA: TGTGCCAGCAGCTTGAGCAATTCACCCCTCCACTTT.